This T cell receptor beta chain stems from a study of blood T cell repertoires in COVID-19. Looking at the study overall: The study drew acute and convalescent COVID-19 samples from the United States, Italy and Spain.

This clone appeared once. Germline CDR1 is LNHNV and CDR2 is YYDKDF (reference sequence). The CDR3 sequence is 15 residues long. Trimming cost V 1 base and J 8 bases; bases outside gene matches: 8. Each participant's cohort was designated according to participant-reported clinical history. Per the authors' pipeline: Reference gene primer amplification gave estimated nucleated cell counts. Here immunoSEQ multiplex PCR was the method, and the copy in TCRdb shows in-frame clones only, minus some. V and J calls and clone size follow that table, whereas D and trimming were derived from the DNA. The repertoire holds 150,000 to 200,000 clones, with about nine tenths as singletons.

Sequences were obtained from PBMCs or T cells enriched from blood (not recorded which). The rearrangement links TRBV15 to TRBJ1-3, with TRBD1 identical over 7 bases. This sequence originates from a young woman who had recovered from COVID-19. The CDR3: CATSRGRTGVDTIYF. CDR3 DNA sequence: TGTGCCACCAGCAGAGGCCGTACAGGGGTCGACACCATATATTTT.